The rows below give T cell receptor beta chains drawn from one sample of a study of blood T cell repertoires in COVID-19. Profiled with immunoSEQ multiplex PCR; TCRdb holds only in-frame clones, not every one. This table holds over 95,000 clones, roughly 85% found once. Source material: peripheral blood. Receptors originate from a woman aged 60-70 years with COVID-19, enrolled during active disease. CDR3s include the opening cysteine and the closing phenylalanine or tryptophan. Each record gives: D gene, J gene, V gene, CDR3 length, clone size, CDR3 protein, CDR3 DNA. The D gene is left open where the match is weak. Clone size is stated in some rows and not others, as once, few, many or a class when expanded.

D: NA
J: TRBJ2-7
V: TRBV27
length: 13
size: NA
CDR3: CASSLSRRAQQYF
DNA: TGTGCCAGCAGTTTGTCCCGGAGAGCACAGCAGTACTTC

D: NA
J: TRBJ1-1
V: TRBV3-1/TRBV3-2
length: 14
size: NA
CDR3: CASSQVQTNTEAFF
DNA: TGTGCCAGCAGCCAAGTACAGACGAACACTGAAGCTTTCTTT

D: NA
J: TRBJ1-1
V: TRBV5-1
length: 14
size: NA
CDR3: CASSLRVGNTEAFF
DNA: TGCGCCAGCAGCTTGAGAGTTGGGAACACTGAAGCTTTCTTT

D: NA
J: TRBJ2-1
V: TRBV18
length: 17
size: NA
CDR3: CASSHAERGSSYNEQFF
DNA: TGTGCCAGCTCCCACGCGGAAAGGGGGAGCTCCTACAATGAGCAGTTCTTC

D: TRBD2
J: TRBJ2-2
V: TRBV4-2
length: 17
size: NA
CDR3: CASSQEFGGAETGELFF
DNA: TGTGCCAGCAGCCAAGAATTCGGGGGGGCCGAGACCGGGGAGCTGTTTTTT

D: NA
J: TRBJ1-1
V: TRBV29-1
length: 13
size: NA
CDR3: CSVEEGSNTEAFF
DNA: TGCAGCGTTGAGGAGGGGTCGAACACTGAAGCTTTCTTT

D: NA
J: TRBJ2-3
V: TRBV7-9
length: 14
size: NA
CDR3: CASSLAINTDTQYF
DNA: TGTGCCAGCAGCTTAGCTATTAACACAGATACGCAGTATTTT

D: TRBD1
J: TRBJ2-7
V: TRBV18
length: 17
size: NA
CDR3: CASSPSIRAGGYDEQYF
DNA: TGTGCCAGCTCACCCTCAATCCGGGCAGGGGGATACGACGAGCAGTACTTC

D: TRBD2
J: TRBJ2-1
V: TRBV4-2
length: 16
size: NA
CDR3: CASTRAGESSYNEQFF
DNA: TGTGCCAGCACGAGGGCGGGGGAGAGCTCCTACAATGAGCAGTTCTTC

D: TRBD1
J: TRBJ1-2
V: TRBV19
length: 14
size: NA
CDR3: CASSKDRSNYGYTF
DNA: TGTGCCAGTAGCAAGGACAGGTCCAACTATGGCTACACCTTC

D: NA
J: TRBJ1-2
V: TRBV20-1
length: 11
size: NA
CDR3: CSASTGFGYTF
DNA: TGCAGTGCTAGCACAGGGTTTGGCTACACCTTC

D: TRBD1
J: TRBJ1-2
V: TRBV18
length: 15
size: NA
CDR3: CASSTTRDRDYGYTF
DNA: TGTGCCAGCTCAACGACTAGGGACAGGGACTATGGCTACACCTTC

D: TRBD1
J: TRBJ1-6
V: TRBV27
length: 16
size: NA
CDR3: CASSPTGSSYNSPLHF
DNA: TGTGCCAGCAGTCCGACAGGGAGCTCCTATAATTCACCCCTCCACTTT

D: NA
J: TRBJ1-5
V: TRBV7-8
length: 16
size: NA
CDR3: CASSLALAGEGQPQHF
DNA: TGTGCCAGCAGCTTAGCGTTGGCAGGGGAAGGGCAGCCCCAGCATTTT

D: TRBD1
J: TRBJ1-1
V: TRBV29-1
length: 15
size: NA
CDR3: CSVLPDRGMNTEAFF
DNA: TGCAGCGTTCTTCCGGACAGGGGCATGAACACTGAAGCTTTCTTT

D: TRBD1
J: TRBJ2-1
V: TRBV19
length: 15
size: NA
CDR3: CASSLIGTGYNEQFF
DNA: TGTGCCAGTAGTCTGATCGGGACAGGCTACAATGAGCAGTTCTTC

D: TRBD1
J: TRBJ2-7
V: TRBV10-3
length: 14
size: NA
CDR3: CAISPTGGTYEQYF
DNA: TGTGCCATCAGCCCCACAGGGGGAACCTACGAGCAGTACTTC

D: NA
J: TRBJ1-1
V: TRBV7-6
length: 15
size: NA
CDR3: CASSLGARGYTEAFF
DNA: TGTGCCAGCAGCTTAGGAGCGCGGGGGTACACTGAAGCTTTCTTT

D: NA
J: TRBJ2-3
V: TRBV9
length: 12
size: NA
CDR3: CASSAGTDTQYF
DNA: TGTGCCAGCAGCGCAGGAACAGATACGCAGTATTTT

D: NA
J: TRBJ2-1
V: TRBV7-2
length: 14
size: NA
CDR3: CASSWTRNPNEQFF
DNA: TGTGCCAGCAGCTGGACAAGAAACCCCAATGAGCAGTTCTTC

D: NA
J: TRBJ2-1
V: TRBV5-1
length: 15
size: NA
CDR3: CASSLGVGSYNEQFF
DNA: TGCGCCAGCAGCTTAGGGGTGGGATCCTACAATGAGCAGTTCTTC

D: NA
J: TRBJ1-2
V: TRBV19
length: 14
size: NA
CDR3: CASSPLGGGYGYTF
DNA: TGTGCCAGTAGTCCCCTCGGTGGAGGCTATGGCTACACCTTC

D: NA
J: TRBJ1-5
V: TRBV7-2
length: 13
size: NA
CDR3: CASSQAEEQPQHF
DNA: TGTGCCAGCAGTCAAGCGGAGGAACAGCCCCAGCATTTT

D: TRBD1
J: TRBJ1-2
V: TRBV6-5
length: 14
size: NA
CDR3: CASSNRGRGYGYTF
DNA: TGTGCCAGCAGTAACAGGGGGCGCGGCTATGGCTACACCTTC

D: NA
J: TRBJ1-2
V: TRBV27
length: 16
size: few
CDR3: CASSASSSGGGYGYTF
DNA: TGTGCCAGCAGTGCAAGTTCTTCGGGGGGGGGCTATGGCTACACCTTC

D: NA
J: TRBJ1-1
V: TRBV5-1
length: 18
size: few
CDR3: CASSLAFPGPSSGGEAFF
DNA: TGCGCCAGCAGCTTGGCCTTCCCGGGACCCTCCTCCGGGGGTGAAGCTTTCTTT

D: NA
J: TRBJ1-6
V: TRBV15
length: 12
size: NA
CDR3: CATSSLFSPLHF
DNA: TGTGCCACCAGCAGTTTATTTTCACCCCTCCACTTT

D: TRBD2
J: TRBJ2-5
V: TRBV7-8
length: 18
size: NA
CDR3: CASSFQRGESLDSGTQYF
DNA: TGTGCCAGCAGCTTTCAGCGGGGGGAATCACTCGATAGTGGGACCCAGTACTTC

D: TRBD2
J: TRBJ2-7
V: TRBV5-1
length: 14
size: NA
CDR3: CASSLAGEGYEQYF
DNA: TGCGCCAGCAGCTTGGCGGGGGAGGGCTACGAGCAGTACTTC

D: NA
J: TRBJ1-1
V: TRBV9
length: 14
size: NA
CDR3: CASSVSSQNTEAFF
DNA: TGTGCCAGCAGCGTAAGTAGCCAGAACACTGAAGCTTTCTTT

D: TRBD1
J: TRBJ2-2
V: TRBV11-3
length: 15
size: NA
CDR3: CASSTTGGGTGELFF
DNA: TGTGCCAGCAGCACGACAGGGGGCGGCACCGGGGAGCTGTTTTTT

D: NA
J: TRBJ2-5
V: TRBV6-5
length: 14
size: few
CDR3: CASSRRQEQETQYF
DNA: TGTGCCAGCAGCCGTCGACAGGAACAAGAGACCCAGTACTTC

D: TRBD1
J: TRBJ1-5
V: TRBV6-1
length: 14
size: NA
CDR3: CASSETGGVQPQHF
DNA: TGTGCCAGCAGTGAAACAGGGGGTGTTCAGCCCCAGCATTTT

D: NA
J: TRBJ1-1
V: TRBV6-5
length: 12
size: NA
CDR3: CASSRGDTEAFF
DNA: TGTGCCAGCAGTCGTGGAGACACTGAAGCTTTCTTT

D: NA
J: TRBJ2-3
V: TRBV9
length: 15
size: NA
CDR3: CASSVRGAGTDTQYF
DNA: TGTGCCAGCAGCGTACGGGGGGCAGGAACAGATACGCAGTATTTT

D: TRBD1
J: TRBJ1-2
V: TRBV2
length: 13
size: few
CDR3: CARHNRGQGGYTF
DNA: TGTGCCCGACACAACAGGGGCCAAGGTGGCTACACCTTC

D: NA
J: TRBJ2-5
V: TRBV6-5
length: 15
size: NA
CDR3: CASSYSLQHQETQYF
DNA: TGTGCCAGCAGTTACTCGTTACAGCACCAAGAGACCCAGTACTTC

D: TRBD1
J: TRBJ2-7
V: TRBV6-5
length: 13
size: once
CDR3: CASSYDRGSEQYF
DNA: TGTGCCAGCAGTTACGACAGGGGGTCCGAGCAGTACTTC

D: NA
J: TRBJ1-1
V: TRBV19
length: 13
size: NA
CDR3: CASSTNTGTEAFF
DNA: TGTGCCAGTAGTACGAATACCGGGACAGAAGCTTTCTTT